Below, one T cell receptor beta chain is given with its context. The antigen is unknown. One entry per CDR3 protein, called by TCRdb with MiXCR from the 5' RACE reads. The data contain roughly 350,000 distinct CDR3 sequences, 20% to 25% of them singletons. Deletions cut 1 base from V and 3 bases from J, with 12 bases between. The CDR3 totals 16 residues. Germline V lookup: CDR1 SEHNR, CDR2 FQNEAQ (reference sequence). The record originates from a study of T-cell memory formation after mild COVID-19. Study results and limitations: The second-wave clones peaking on day 37 were not confirmed as SARS-CoV-2-specific. CD8+ contracting clones occupied EMRA, while CD4+ ones occupied mainly CM and EM. Balance between CD4 and CD8 was seen in clones contracting day 15 to 85, and a CD4+ lean was seen in later expanders. Cross-reactive memory seemingly joined, as some responding clones were found in pre-infection memory.

Sequencing was carried out using PBMCs or a T cell subset sorted from them (not recorded which). This chain links TRBV7-9 with TRBJ2-2; D is possibly TRBD2 (5 bases). The receptor was derived from an adult woman who had mild COVID-19 (a few samples of this study predate the infection). Cell type and time point are not known. CDR3 DNA: TGTGCCAGCAGCTTAGAGGTGGGAGTGGACACCGGGGAGCTGTTTTTT. Protein: CASSLEVGVDTGELFF.